This TCR beta chain was recovered during a study of T-cell memory formation after mild COVID-19. This clonotype was seen a few times. Its antigen is unknown. Using constant-segment primers, 5'RACE produced TCR alpha and TCR beta cDNA libraries carrying sample barcodes and UMIs. One entry per CDR3 protein results from TCRdb running MiXCR on the 5' RACE reads. The data contain around 530,000 distinct CDR3 sequences, about 20% of them singletons. V lost 4 bases and J lost 7; bases outside the gene matches: 16. CDR1 is MNHEY and CDR2 is SMNVEV in the germline V gene (reference sequence). This CDR3 contains 17 residues. Points from the study as a whole: Clones which contracted sat mainly in CM and EM if CD4+, and in EMRA if CD8+. Later expanders leaned CD4+, whereas clones that contracted between day 15 and 85 were balanced CD4/CD8.

Sequenced sample: PBMCs or a T cell subset sorted from them (not recorded which). The TCR comes from an adult woman who had mild COVID-19 (a few samples of this study predate the infection). Cell type and time point are not known. The V gene is TRBV27, the J gene TRBJ1-5; 7 bases align to TRBD1. The CDR3 is CASSSHNVAGGGQPQHF. CDR3 DNA sequence: TGTGCCAGCAGTTCTCATAACGTGGCAGGGGGAGGGCAGCCCCAGCATTTT.